This T cell receptor (beta chain) was captured by sequencing in a study of control samples from healthy donors and cancer patients. This CDR3 comprises 16 residues. V lost 3 bases and J 1 base, leaving 16 bases between the germline ends. Germline V gene sequence: CDR1 KGHSH, CDR2 LQKENI. Sequencing used immunoSEQ multiplex PCR; TCRdb keeps in-frame clones, though not all of them. The repertoire holds some 210,000 clones, with approximately 90% as singletons. The sequencing input was blood. The TCR sequence derives from a young man in good health. This rearrangement joins TRBV18 to TRBJ2-7, with unresolved D. The CDR3 reads CASSPVLRVQSYEQYF. The CDR3 bases are TGTGCCAGCTCACCTGTTCTGAGAGTACAGTCCTACGAGCAGTACTTC.